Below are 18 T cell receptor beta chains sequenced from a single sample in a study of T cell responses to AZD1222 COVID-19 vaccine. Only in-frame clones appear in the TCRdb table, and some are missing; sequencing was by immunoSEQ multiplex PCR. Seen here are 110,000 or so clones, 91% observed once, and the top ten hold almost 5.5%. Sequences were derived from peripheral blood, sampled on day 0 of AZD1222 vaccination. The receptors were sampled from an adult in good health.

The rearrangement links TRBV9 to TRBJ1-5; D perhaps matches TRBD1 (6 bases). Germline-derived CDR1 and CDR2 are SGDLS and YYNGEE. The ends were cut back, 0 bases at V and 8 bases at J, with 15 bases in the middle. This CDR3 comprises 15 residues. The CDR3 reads CASSVGVLEGEPQHF. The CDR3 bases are TGTGCCAGCAGCGTAGGGGTCCTGGAGGGGGAGCCCCAGCATTTT.

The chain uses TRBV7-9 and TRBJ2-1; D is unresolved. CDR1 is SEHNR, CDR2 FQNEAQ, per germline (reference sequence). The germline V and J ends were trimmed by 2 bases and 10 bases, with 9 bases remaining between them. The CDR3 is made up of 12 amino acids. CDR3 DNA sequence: TGTGCCAGCAGCTTAAGTTTTCCGGAGCAGTTCTTC. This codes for CASSLSFPEQFF.

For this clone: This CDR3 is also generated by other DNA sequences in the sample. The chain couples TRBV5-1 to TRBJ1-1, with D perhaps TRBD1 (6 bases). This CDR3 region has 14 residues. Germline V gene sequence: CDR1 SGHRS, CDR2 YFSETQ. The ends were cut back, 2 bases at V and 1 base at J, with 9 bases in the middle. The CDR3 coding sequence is TGCGCCAGCAGCTTCCGACAGGCGAACACTGAAGCTTTCTTT. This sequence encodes CASSFRQANTEAFF.

CDR3 protein: CASSGRVTGGYGYTF. Written as DNA, the CDR3 is TGTGCCAGCAGCGGTAGGGTGACAGGCGGATATGGCTACACCTTC. The chain carries TRBV5-6 and TRBJ1-2, with a tentative D call TRBD1 (6 bases). CDR1 and CDR2 (germline): SGHDT, YYEEEE. The V end was cut by 4 bases, the J end by 5 bases, with 18 bases between. The CDR3 covers 15 residues.

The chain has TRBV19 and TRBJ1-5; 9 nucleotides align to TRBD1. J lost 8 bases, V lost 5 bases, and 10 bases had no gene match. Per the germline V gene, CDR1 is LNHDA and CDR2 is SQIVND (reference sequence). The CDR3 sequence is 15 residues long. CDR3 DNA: TGTGCCAGTAGTTGGGGACAGGGATTCGGGGAGCCCCAGCATTTT. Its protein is CASSWGQGFGEPQHF.

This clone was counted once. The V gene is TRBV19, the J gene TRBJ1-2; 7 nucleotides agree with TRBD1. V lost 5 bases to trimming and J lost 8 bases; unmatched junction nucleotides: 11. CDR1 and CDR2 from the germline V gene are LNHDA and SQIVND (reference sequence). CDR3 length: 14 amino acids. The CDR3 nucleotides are TGTGCCAGTAGTGCGACGGACAGGTCCGGCGGCTACACCTTC. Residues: CASSATDRSGGYTF.

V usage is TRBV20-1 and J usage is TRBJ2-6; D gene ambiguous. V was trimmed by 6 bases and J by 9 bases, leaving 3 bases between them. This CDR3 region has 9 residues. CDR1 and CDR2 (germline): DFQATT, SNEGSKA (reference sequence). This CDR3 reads CSAFNVLTF. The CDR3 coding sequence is TGCAGTGCCTTCAACGTCCTGACTTTC.

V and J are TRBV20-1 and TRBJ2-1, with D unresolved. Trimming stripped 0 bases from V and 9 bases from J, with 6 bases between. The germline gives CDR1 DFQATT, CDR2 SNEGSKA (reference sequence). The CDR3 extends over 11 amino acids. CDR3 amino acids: CSARDPPEQFF. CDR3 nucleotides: TGCAGTGCTAGAGATCCCCCTGAGCAGTTCTTC.

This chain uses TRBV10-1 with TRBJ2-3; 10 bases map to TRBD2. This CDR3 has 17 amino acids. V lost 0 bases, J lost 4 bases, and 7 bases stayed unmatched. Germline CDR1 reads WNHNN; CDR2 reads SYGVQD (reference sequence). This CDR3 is CASSESLGAGGPDTQYF. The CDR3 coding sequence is TGCGCCAGCAGTGAGTCCCTAGGAGCGGGAGGGCCAGATACGCAGTATTTT.

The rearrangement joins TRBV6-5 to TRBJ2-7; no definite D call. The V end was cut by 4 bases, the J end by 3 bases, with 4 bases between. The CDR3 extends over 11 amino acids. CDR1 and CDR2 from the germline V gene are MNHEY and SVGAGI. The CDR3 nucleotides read TGTGCCAGCAGTTTTTTCTACGAGCAGTACTTC. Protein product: CASSFFYEQYF.

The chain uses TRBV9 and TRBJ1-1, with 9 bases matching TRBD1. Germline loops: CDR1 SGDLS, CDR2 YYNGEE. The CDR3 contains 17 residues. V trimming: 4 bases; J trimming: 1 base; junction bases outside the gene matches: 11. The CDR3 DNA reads TGTGCCAGCAGCCCCCGGACAGGGGTAGTTTCGAACACTGAAGCTTTCTTT. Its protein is CASSPRTGVVSNTEAFF.

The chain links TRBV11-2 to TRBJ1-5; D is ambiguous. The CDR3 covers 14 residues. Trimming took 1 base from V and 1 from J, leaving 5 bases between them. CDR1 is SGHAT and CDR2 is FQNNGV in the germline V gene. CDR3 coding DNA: TGTGCCAGCAGCTTAGGTCTGAGCAATCAGCCCCAGCATTTT. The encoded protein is CASSLGLSNQPQHF.

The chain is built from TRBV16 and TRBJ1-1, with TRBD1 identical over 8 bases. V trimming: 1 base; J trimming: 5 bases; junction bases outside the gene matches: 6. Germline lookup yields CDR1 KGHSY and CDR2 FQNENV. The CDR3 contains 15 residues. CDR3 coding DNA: TGTGCCAGCAGCCAATGGCAGGGGGCGGGTACTGAAGCTTTCTTT. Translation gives CASSQWQGAGTEAFF.

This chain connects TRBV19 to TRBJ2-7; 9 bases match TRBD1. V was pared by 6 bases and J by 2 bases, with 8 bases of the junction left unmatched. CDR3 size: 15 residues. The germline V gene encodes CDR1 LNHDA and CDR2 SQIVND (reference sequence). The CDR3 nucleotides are TGTGCCAGTAGAGCAGCCGGGACAGGGACCTACGAGCAGTACTTC. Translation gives CASRAAGTGTYEQYF.

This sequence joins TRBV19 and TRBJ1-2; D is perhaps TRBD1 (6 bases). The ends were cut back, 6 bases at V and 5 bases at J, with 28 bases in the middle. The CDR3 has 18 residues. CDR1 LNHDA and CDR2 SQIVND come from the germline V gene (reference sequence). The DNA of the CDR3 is TGTGCCAGTAGCGAACGTTGGGGGGGCGCGAATACTAGGTATGGCTACACCTTC. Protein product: CASSERWGGANTRYGYTF. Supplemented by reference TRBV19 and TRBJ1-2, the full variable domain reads DGGITQSPKYLFRKEGQNVTLSCEQNLNHDAMYWYRQDPGQGLRLIYYSQIVNDFQKGDIAEGYSVSREKKESFPLTVTSAQKNPTAFYLCASSERWGGANTRYGYTFGSGTRLTVV.

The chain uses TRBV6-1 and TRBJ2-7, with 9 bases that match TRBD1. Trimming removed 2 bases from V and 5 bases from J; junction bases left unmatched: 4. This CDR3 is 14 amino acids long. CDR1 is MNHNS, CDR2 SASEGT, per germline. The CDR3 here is CASSERTGEDEQYF. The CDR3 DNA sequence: TGTGCCAGCAGTGAAAGGACAGGGGAGGACGAGCAGTACTTC.

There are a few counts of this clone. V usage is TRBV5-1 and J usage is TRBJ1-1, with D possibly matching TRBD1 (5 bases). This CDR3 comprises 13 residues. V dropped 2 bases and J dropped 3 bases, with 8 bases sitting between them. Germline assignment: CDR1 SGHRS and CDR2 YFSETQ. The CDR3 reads CASSFQGHTEAFF. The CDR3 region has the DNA TGCGCCAGCAGCTTCCAGGGACACACTGAAGCTTTCTTT.

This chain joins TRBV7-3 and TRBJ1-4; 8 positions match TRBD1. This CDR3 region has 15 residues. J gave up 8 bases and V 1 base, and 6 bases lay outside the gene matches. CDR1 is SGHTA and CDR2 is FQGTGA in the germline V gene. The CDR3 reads CASSLKGQACEKLFF. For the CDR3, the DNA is TGTGCCAGCAGCTTAAAGGGACAGGCCTGCGAAAAACTGTTTTTT.